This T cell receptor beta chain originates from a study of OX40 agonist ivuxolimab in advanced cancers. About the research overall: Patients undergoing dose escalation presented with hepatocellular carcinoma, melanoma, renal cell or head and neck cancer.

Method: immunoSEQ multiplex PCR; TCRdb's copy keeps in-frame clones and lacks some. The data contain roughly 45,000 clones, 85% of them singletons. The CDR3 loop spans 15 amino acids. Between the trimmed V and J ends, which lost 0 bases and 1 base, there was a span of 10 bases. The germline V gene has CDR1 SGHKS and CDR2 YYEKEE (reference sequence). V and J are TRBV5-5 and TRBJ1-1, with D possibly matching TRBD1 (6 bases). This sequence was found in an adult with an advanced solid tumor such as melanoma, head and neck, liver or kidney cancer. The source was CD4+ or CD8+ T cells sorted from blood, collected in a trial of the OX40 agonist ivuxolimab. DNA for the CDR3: TGTGCCAGCAGCTTGGCAGCAGGGGCGAACACTGAAGCTTTCTTT. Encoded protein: CASSLAAGANTEAFF.